The T cell receptor beta chain under discussion was sequenced for a study of OX40 agonist ivuxolimab in advanced cancers. Overall study: A male proportion of over 70% was recorded, with mean age approximately 57 years and range roughly 23 to 85. General study findings and limits: The specificity for antigen of the expanded peripheral T cells was not determined.

The germline CDR1 and CDR2 sequences are SGHRS and YFSETQ. The CDR3 has 17 residues. J was trimmed by 4 bases and V by 5 bases; bases with no gene match: 13. Using immunoSEQ multiplex PCR, the repertoire was profiled, and TCRdb retains in-frame clones only, with some absent. The table includes approximately 68,000 clones, more than 75% detected once. Concerning this clone itself: The antigen remains undetermined.

The specimen was CD4+ or CD8+ T cells sorted from blood, collected in a trial of the OX40 agonist ivuxolimab. This clonotype was obtained from an adult with an advanced solid tumor such as melanoma, head and neck, liver or kidney cancer. V is TRBV5-1 and J is TRBJ2-1, with TRBD1 matching over 9 bases. As DNA, the CDR3 is TGCGCCAGCAGTCCAAAATCCCTCGGACAGGGGTACAATGAGCAGTTCTTC. It translates to CASSPKSLGQGYNEQFF.